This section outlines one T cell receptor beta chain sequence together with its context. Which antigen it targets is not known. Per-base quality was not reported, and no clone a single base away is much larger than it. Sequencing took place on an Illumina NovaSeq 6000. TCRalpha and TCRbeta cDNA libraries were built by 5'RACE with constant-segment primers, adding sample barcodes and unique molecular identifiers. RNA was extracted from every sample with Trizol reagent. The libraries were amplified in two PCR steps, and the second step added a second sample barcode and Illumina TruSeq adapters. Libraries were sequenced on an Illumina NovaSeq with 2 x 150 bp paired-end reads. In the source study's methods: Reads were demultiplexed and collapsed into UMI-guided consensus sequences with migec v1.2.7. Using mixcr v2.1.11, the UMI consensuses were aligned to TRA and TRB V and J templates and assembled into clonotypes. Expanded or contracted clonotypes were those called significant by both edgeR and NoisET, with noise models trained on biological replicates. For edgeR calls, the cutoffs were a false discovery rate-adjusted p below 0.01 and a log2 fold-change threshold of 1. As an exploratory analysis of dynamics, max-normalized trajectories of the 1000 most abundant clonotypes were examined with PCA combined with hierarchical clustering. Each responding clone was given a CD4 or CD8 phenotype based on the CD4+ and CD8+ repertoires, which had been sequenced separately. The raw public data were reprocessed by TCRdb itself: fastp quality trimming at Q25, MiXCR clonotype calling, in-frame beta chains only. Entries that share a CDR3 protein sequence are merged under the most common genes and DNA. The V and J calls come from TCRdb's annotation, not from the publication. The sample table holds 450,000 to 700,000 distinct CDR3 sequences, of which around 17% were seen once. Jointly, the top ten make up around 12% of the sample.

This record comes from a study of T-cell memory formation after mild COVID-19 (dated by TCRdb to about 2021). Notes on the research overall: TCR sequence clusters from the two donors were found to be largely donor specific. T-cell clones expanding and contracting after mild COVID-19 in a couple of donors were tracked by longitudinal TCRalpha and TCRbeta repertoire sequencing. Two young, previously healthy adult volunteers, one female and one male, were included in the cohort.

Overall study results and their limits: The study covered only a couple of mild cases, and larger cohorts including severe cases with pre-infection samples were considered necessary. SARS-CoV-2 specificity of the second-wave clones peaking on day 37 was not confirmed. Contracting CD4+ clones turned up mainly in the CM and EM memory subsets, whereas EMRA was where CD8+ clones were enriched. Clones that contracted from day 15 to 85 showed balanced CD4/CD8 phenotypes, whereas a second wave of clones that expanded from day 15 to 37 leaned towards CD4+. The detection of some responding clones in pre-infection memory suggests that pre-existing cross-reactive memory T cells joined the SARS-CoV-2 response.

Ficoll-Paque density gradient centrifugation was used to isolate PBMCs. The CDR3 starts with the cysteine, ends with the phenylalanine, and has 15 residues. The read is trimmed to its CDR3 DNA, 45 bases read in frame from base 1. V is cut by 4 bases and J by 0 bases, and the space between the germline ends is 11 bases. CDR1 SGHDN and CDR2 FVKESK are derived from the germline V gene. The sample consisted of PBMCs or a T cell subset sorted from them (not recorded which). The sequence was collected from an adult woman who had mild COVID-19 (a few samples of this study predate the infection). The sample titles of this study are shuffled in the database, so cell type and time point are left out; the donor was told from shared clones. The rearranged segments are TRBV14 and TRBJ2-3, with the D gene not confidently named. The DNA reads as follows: TGTGCCAGCAGCCCCGTGCCGGCTAGCACAGATACGCAGTATTTT. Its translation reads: CASSPVPASTDTQYF.